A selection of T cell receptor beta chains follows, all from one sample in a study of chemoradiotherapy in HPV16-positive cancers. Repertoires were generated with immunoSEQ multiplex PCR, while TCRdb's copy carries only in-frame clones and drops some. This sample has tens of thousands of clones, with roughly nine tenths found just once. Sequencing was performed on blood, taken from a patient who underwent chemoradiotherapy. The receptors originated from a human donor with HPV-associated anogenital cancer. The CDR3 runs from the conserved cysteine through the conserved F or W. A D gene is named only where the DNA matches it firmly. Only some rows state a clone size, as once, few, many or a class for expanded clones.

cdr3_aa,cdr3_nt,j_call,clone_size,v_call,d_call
CASSLGPGQGAGNTIYF,TGTGCCAGCAGCTTAGGCCCGGGACAGGGGGCTGGAAACACCATATATTTT,TRBJ1-3,-,TRBV13,TRBD1
CASSSSGGGETQYF,TGTGCCAGCAGCTCATCCGGGGGCGGGGAGACCCAGTACTTC,TRBJ2-5,-,TRBV7-8,-
CAWRDGHGNQPQHF,TGTGCCTGGAGAGACGGACACGGTAATCAGCCCCAGCATTTT,TRBJ1-5,-,TRBV30,-
CASTSVAGGELFF,-,TRBJ2-2,-,TRBV19,-
CAWSGAGTGLGGPQHF,TGTGCCTGGAGTGGGGCCGGGACAGGGTTAGGAGGGCCCCAGCATTTT,TRBJ1-5,few,TRBV30,TRBD1
CASSPGLAGGTETQYF,TGTGCCAGCAGTCCTGGACTAGCGGGAGGCACAGAGACCCAGTACTTC,TRBJ2-5,-,TRBV5-4,TRBD2
CAWSVWQGDSPLHF,TGTGCCTGGAGTGTTTGGCAGGGCGATTCACCCCTCCACTTT,TRBJ1-6,once,TRBV30,-
CAILTDYNEQFF,TGTGCCATCTTAACGGACTACAATGAGCAGTTCTTC,TRBJ2-1,-,TRBV10-3,-
CASSGDRGLVSGNTIYF,TGTGCCAGCAGTGGGGACAGGGGGTTAGTCTCTGGAAACACCATATATTTT,TRBJ1-3,-,TRBV6-1,TRBD1
CASSHLSGRSSYEQYF,TGCGCCAGCAGCCACCTCAGCGGGAGGAGCTCCTACGAGCAGTACTTC,TRBJ2-7,-,TRBV5-1,TRBD2
CASSPEAGRGQDTQYF,TGTGCCAGCAGCCCCGAAGCGGGAAGGGGGCAAGATACGCAGTATTTT,TRBJ2-3,-,TRBV9,-
CASSFRDRGPNSNQPQHF,TGTGCCAGCAGCTTCAGAGATAGGGGCCCGAATAGCAATCAGCCCCAGCATTTT,TRBJ1-5,-,TRBV5-4,-
CASSYRGGRTNSPLHF,TGTGCCAGCAGTTACAGGGGGGGGAGGACAAATTCACCCCTCCACTTT,TRBJ1-6,once,TRBV6-5,-
CASSFTPNEKLFF,TGTGCCAGCAGTTTTACACCTAATGAAAAACTGTTTTTT,TRBJ1-4,-,TRBV27,-
CASSQDEGRADTGELFF,TGTGCCAGCAGCCAAGATGAGGGCAGGGCGGACACCGGGGAGCTGTTTTTT,TRBJ2-2,few,TRBV4-2,-
CASSYERGIDEQFF,TGTGCCAGCAGTTACGAACGAGGGATCGATGAGCAGTTCTTC,TRBJ2-1,-,TRBV6-5,-
CASSQEIDTTIENYGYTF,TGCGCCAGCAGCCAAGAAATCGACACCACCATTGAAAACTATGGCTACACCTTC,TRBJ1-2,once,TRBV4-3,-
CASSAGIDGYTF,TGTGCCAGCAGCGCAGGGATAGATGGCTACACCTTC,TRBJ1-2,once,TRBV6-6,-
CASNHGAQDTGELFF,TGCGCCAGCAATCATGGGGCGCAGGACACCGGGGAGCTGTTTTTT,TRBJ2-2,-,TRBV5-1,-
CASSPQGTDTQYF,TGCGCCAGCAGTCCCCAGGGTACAGATACGCAGTATTTT,TRBJ2-3,-,TRBV5-1,-
CASSQDRRGGQPQHF,TGCGCCAGCAGCCAAGATAGGAGGGGGGGTCAGCCCCAGCATTTT,TRBJ1-5,-,TRBV4-1,-
CASSDWTGHSPLHF,TGTGCCAGCAGTGATTGGACAGGGCACTCACCCCTCCACTTT,TRBJ1-6,-,TRBV25-1,TRBD1
CASSFGRTGGQETQYF,TGTGCCAGCAGCTTTGGAAGGACAGGGGGGCAAGAGACCCAGTACTTC,TRBJ2-5,few,TRBV5-6,TRBD1
CASSTPGQMNEQFF,TGCGCCAGCAGCACCCCGGGACAGATGAATGAGCAGTTCTTC,TRBJ2-1,-,TRBV5-1,TRBD1
CASSTRREGTDTQYF,TGTGCCAGCAGCACTCGGAGAGAAGGCACAGATACGCAGTATTTT,TRBJ2-3,-,TRBV9,-
CASSRKTSGLQETQYF,TGTGCCAGCAGCCGGAAGACTAGCGGGTTGCAAGAGACCCAGTACTTC,TRBJ2-5,-,TRBV5-4,TRBD2
CASSLVSQGSEAFF,TGCGCCAGCAGCTTGGTCAGTCAGGGGAGTGAAGCTTTCTTT,TRBJ1-1,once,TRBV5-1,-
CASVGTGSNQPQHF,TGTGCCAGCGTAGGAACAGGGTCAAATCAGCCCCAGCATTTT,TRBJ1-5,-,TRBV6-6,-
CASSPPNSGSKNEQFF,TGTGCCAGCTCACCACCGAACAGCGGGAGTAAGAATGAGCAGTTCTTC,TRBJ2-1,-,TRBV18,TRBD2
CASSYSSWGQGAFF,TGTGCCAGCAGTTACTCGAGCTGGGGGCAAGGCGCTTTCTTT,TRBJ1-1,-,TRBV6-5,-
CASSGLAGAKTQYF,TGTGCCAGCAGCGGACTAGCGGGAGCAAAAACGCAGTATTTT,TRBJ2-3,-,TRBV7-3,TRBD2
CASSQGQGEGAEAFF,TGCGCCAGCAGCCAAGGACAGGGGGAAGGGGCTGAAGCTTTCTTT,TRBJ1-1,-,TRBV4-3,TRBD1
CASSMDRWDGTQYF,TGTGCCAGTAGTATGGACAGGTGGGACGGGACCCAGTACTTC,TRBJ2-5,once,TRBV19,TRBD1
CAVADSGNTIYF,TGTGCGGTAGCGGACTCTGGAAACACCATATATTTT,TRBJ1-3,-,TRBV25-1,-
CASSLNLAGEETQYF,TGCGCCAGCAGCTTAAACCTAGCGGGAGAAGAGACCCAGTACTTC,TRBJ2-5,-,TRBV5-1,TRBD2
CATRGTLYEQYF,TGTGCCACCCGGGGCACCCTCTACGAGCAGTACTTC,TRBJ2-7,-,TRBV19,-
CASSNRLISGANVLTF,TGTGCCAGTAGTAACAGACTAATCTCTGGGGCCAACGTCCTGACTTTC,TRBJ2-6,-,TRBV19,-